Shown below are 3 T cell receptor beta chains from a single sample sequenced in a study of blood T cell repertoires in COVID-19. Clones were read by immunoSEQ multiplex PCR, and TCRdb kept only the in-frame ones, dropping some. The top ten clones hold roughly 10% of a sample with about 290,000 clones, roughly nine tenths of them seen once. Sequenced sample: peripheral blood. These receptors all come from a woman between 25 and 40 years old with COVID-19, enrolled during active disease.

The chain links TRBV5-1 to TRBJ1-4; 7 bases agree with TRBD1. Per the germline V gene, CDR1 is SGHRS and CDR2 is YFSETQ. V lost 6 bases to trimming and J lost 0 bases; unmatched junction nucleotides: 11. This CDR3 comprises 17 residues. The CDR3 DNA reads as TGCGCCAGCAAATTAGGGGGCTCGGGGCCAACTAATGAAAAACTGTTTTTT. It specifies CASKLGGSGPTNEKLFF.

The rearrangement uses TRBV5-1 and TRBJ2-1; TRBD2 agrees at 7 bases. J lost 1 base, V lost 7 bases, and 5 bases had no gene match. This CDR3 spans 14 amino acids. Per the germline V gene, CDR1 is SGHRS and CDR2 is YFSETQ. CDR3: CASSGGRSYNEQFF. DNA of the CDR3: TGCGCCAGCTCGGGGGGTCGGTCCTACAATGAGCAGTTCTTC.

This sequence joins TRBV7-2 and TRBJ2-7, with D perhaps matching TRBD2 (7 bases). Trimming took 2 bases from V and 0 from J, leaving 14 bases between them. This CDR3 comprises 16 residues. CDR1 is SGHTA, CDR2 FQGNSA, per germline. Here the CDR3 DNA reads TGTGCCAGCAGCTTATACGGGGGGCCCTTCTCCTACGAGCAGTACTTC. Translating it yields CASSLYGGPFSYEQYF.